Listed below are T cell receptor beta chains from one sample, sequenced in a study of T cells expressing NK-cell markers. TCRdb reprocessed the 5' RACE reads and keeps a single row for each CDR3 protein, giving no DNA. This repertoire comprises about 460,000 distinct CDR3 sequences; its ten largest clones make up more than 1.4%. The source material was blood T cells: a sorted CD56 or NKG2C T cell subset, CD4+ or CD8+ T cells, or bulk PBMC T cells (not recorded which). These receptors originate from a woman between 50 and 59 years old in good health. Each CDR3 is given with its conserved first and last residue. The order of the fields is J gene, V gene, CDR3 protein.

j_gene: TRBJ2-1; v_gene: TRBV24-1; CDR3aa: CATSESDRVRMFF
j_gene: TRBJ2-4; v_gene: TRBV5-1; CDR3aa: CASSLASGVDSKNIQYF
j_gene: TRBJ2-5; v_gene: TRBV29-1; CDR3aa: CSHRIGETQYF
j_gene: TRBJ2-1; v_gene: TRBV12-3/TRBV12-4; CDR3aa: CASSTSGLAVGKQFF
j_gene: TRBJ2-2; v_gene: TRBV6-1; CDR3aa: CASSSGGNTGELFF
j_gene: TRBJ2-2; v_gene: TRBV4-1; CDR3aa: CASSQPSGRAYTGELFF
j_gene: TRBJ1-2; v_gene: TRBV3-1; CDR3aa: CASSTGGTGAYGYTF
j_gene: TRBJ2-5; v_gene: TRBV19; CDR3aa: CASSIPNRGETQYF
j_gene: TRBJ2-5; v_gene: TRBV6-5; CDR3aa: CAAGRVETQYF
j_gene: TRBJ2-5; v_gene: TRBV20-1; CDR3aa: CSARGTGKSETQYF
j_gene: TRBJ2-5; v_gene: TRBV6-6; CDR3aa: CASRLQGTETQYF
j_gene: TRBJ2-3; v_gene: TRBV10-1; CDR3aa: CASSESGLDTQYF
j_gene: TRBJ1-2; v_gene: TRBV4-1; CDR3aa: CASSGGSLWGYTF
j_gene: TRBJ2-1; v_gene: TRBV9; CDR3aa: CASSPPGTGGRDEQFF
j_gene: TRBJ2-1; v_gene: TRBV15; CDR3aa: CATGGRDYNEQFF
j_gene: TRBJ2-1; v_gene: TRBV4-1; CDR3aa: CASSRFLGGLGGNEQFF
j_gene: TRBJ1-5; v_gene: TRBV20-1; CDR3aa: CSASRGEDQPQHF
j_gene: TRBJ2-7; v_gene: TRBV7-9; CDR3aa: CASSLFSRSEQYF
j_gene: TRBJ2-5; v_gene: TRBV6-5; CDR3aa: CASSYYGTSGIRETQYF
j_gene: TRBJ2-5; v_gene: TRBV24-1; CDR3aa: CATGEEETQYF
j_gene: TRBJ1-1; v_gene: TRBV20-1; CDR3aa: CSASSPSTGGLLKIEAFF
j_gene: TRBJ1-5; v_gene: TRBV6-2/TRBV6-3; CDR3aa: CASSDTPVSNQPQHF
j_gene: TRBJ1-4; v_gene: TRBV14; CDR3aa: CASSSSHPLTNEKLFF
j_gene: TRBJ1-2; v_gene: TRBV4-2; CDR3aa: CASSRRLSQGEGGYTF
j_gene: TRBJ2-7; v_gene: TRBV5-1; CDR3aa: CASSLAGLGGYEQYF
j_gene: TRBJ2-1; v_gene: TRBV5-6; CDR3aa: CASSLLQGIAEQFF
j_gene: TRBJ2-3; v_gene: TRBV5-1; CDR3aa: CASSSYSGRAIDTQYF
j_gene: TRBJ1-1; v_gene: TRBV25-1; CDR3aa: CASSDDRLEGRRTEAFF
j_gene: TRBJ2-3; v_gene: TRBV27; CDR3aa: CASSLQGPDTQYF
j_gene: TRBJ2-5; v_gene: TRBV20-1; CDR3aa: CSARLLGETQYF
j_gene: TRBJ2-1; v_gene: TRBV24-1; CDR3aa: CATSDSGLAGLWHEQFF
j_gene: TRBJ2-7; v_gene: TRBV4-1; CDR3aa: CASSQPRRQTYEQYF
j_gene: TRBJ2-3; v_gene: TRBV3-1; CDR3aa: CASSQGPGRRDTQYF
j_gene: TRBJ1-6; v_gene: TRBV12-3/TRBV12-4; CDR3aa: CASSFSSGPNSPLHF
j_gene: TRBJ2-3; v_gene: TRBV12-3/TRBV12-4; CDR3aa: CASSRGMSADTQYF
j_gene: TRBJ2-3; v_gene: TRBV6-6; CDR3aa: CASSYSTVLTDTQYF
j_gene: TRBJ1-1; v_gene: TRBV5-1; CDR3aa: CASSISPLGGNTEAFF
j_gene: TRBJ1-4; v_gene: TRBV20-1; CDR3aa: CSALARGLASGEKLFF
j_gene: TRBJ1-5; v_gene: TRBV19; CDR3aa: CASSGDKLKPQHF
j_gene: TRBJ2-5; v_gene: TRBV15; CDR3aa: CATSRDSVGGSETQYF
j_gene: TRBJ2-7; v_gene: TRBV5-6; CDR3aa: CASSGNRQFYEQYF
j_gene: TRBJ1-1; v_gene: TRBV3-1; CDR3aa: CASSPLGGRNTEAFF
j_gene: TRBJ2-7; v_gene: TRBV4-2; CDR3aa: CASSQATSGRANSPYEQYF
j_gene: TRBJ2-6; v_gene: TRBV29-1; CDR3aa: CSVEYRGSSGANVLTF
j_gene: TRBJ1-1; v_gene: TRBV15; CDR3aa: CATQQAHLAEKAFF
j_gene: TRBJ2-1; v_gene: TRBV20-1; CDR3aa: CSARVSHRGVGNEQFF
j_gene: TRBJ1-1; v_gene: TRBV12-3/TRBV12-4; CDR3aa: CASSSPGGGPRNTEAFF
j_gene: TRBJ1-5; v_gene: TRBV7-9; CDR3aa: CASSLGDRQSMAQHF
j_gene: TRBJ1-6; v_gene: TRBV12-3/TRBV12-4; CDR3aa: CASTRTRNSPLHF
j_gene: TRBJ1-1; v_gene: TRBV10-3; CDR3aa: CAISVLEGGTEAFF
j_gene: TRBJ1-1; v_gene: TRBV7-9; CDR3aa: CASTSPGPMNTEAFF
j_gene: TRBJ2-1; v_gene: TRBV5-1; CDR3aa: CASSPQGALSGNEQFF
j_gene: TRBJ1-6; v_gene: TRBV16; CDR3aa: CASSPTGRNSPLHF
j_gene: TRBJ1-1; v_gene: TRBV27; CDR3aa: CASSLWGTGMNTEAFF
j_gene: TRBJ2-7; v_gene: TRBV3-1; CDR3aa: CASSQGLGNGGEQYF